This T cell receptor (beta chain) was sequenced during a study of T cell changes during pregnancy in multiple sclerosis (dated by TCRdb to between 2018 and 2021). Some background on the complete study: The study examined how the T cell repertoire changed over the course of pregnancy in women with multiple sclerosis.

Preparation of the library involved the immunoSEQ multiplex PCR assay. What TCRdb holds here is the immuneACCESS table cut down to in-frame rearrangements. Part of the clones is not present; checked against another copy, under half of the missing clones reflect an unresolved V gene, and the others are unexplained. Present in this sample are 64,000 or so clones, over 80% of which were seen just once. Under 2.5% of the sample is in the top ten clones. The germline V gene supplies CDR1 KGHSH and CDR2 LQKENI. V has 6 bases trimmed and J has 7 bases trimmed; junction bases matching no gene number 9. The CDR3 has 13 amino acids, counting the end cysteine and phenylalanine. Of all the DNA, just the CDR3 is kept, 39 bases in frame from base 1. A word on this clone: Its antigen is still unknown. No base quality values were provided; no much bigger clone lies one nucleotide off.

This TCR was recovered from a female donor with multiple sclerosis, enrolled in a pregnancy study. Sequenced here: peripheral blood, sampled in the first trimester of pregnancy. Recombination connected TRBV18 to TRBJ2-7; TRBD2 matches 7 bases in the middle. The encoded CDR3 is CASSLGSGIEQYF. The nucleotides read TGTGCCAGCTCGCTAGGGAGCGGGATAGAGCAGTACTTC.